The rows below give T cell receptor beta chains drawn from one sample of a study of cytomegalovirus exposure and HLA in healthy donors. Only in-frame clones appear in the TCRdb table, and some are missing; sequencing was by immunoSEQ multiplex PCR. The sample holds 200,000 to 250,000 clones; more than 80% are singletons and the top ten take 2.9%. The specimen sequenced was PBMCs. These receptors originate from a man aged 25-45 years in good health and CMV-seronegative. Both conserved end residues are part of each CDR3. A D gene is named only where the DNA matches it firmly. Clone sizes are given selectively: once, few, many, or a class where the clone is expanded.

CDR3aa: CASSFSGGNTEAFF; CDR3nt: TGTGCCAGCAGTTTTTCAGGGGGCAACACTGAAGCTTTCTTT; abundance: .; d_gene: TRBD1; v_gene: TRBV9; j_gene: TRBJ1-1
CDR3aa: CASSLALIAGGTTDTQYF; CDR3nt: TGTGCCAGCAGCTTAGCGTTGATAGCGGGGGGGACAACAGATACGCAGTATTTT; abundance: once; d_gene: TRBD2; v_gene: TRBV7-8; j_gene: TRBJ2-3
CDR3aa: CASSPPRGFGPDTQYF; CDR3nt: TGTGCCAGCAGTCCCCCCCGGGGGTTTGGTCCAGATACGCAGTATTTT; abundance: .; d_gene: .; v_gene: TRBV28; j_gene: TRBJ2-3
CDR3aa: CASSVGLAGGLYQETQYF; CDR3nt: TGTGCCAGCAGCGTAGGACTAGCGGGGGGGCTGTACCAAGAGACCCAGTACTTC; abundance: .; d_gene: TRBD2; v_gene: TRBV9; j_gene: TRBJ2-5
CDR3aa: CASSSAPGVRVAYEQYF; CDR3nt: TGTGCCAGCAGTTCCGCCCCCGGGGTGAGGGTTGCCTACGAGCAGTACTTC; abundance: .; d_gene: .; v_gene: TRBV28; j_gene: TRBJ2-7
CDR3aa: CSVEQDSTDTQYF; CDR3nt: TGCAGCGTTGAACAGGATAGCACAGATACGCAGTATTTT; abundance: .; d_gene: .; v_gene: TRBV29-1; j_gene: TRBJ2-3
CDR3aa: CASSPSLRNEQFF; CDR3nt: TGTGCCAGCAGCCCCTCCCTCCGCAATGAGCAGTTCTTC; abundance: .; d_gene: .; v_gene: TRBV6-6; j_gene: TRBJ2-1
CDR3aa: CASSRDRGHVYLEPQHF; CDR3nt: TGTGCCAGCAGCCGGGACAGGGGCCACGTCTATTTGGAGCCCCAGCATTTT; abundance: .; d_gene: TRBD1; v_gene: TRBV7-2; j_gene: TRBJ1-5
CDR3aa: CASSYLARGSPDTQYF; CDR3nt: TGTGCCAGCAGTTACTTGGCTAGGGGGAGCCCAGATACGCAGTATTTT; abundance: .; d_gene: .; v_gene: TRBV6-5; j_gene: TRBJ2-3
CDR3aa: CASSPGTSSRGDTQYF; CDR3nt: TGCGCCAGCAGCCCCGGGACTTCCTCCAGAGGGGATACGCAGTATTTT; abundance: .; d_gene: .; v_gene: TRBV5-1; j_gene: TRBJ2-3
CDR3aa: CASSTDRVEKLFF; CDR3nt: TGTGCCAGTAGTACGGACAGGGTTGAGAAACTGTTTTTT; abundance: .; d_gene: TRBD1; v_gene: TRBV19; j_gene: TRBJ1-4
CDR3aa: CASSLAGGNQPQHF; CDR3nt: TGTGCCAGCAGTTTAGCGGGTGGCAATCAGCCCCAGCATTTT; abundance: .; d_gene: .; v_gene: TRBV27; j_gene: TRBJ1-5
CDR3aa: CASSLGHYGYTF; CDR3nt: TGTGCCAGCAGCTTAGGGCACTATGGCTACACCTTC; abundance: .; d_gene: .; v_gene: TRBV7-9; j_gene: TRBJ1-2
CDR3aa: CASSESQGSSPLHF; CDR3nt: TGTGCCAGCAGTGAAAGCCAGGGGAGTTCACCCCTCCACTTT; abundance: .; d_gene: .; v_gene: TRBV6-1; j_gene: TRBJ1-6
CDR3aa: CASSLGHEQYF; CDR3nt: TGTGCCAGCAGCCTAGGACACGAGCAGTACTTC; abundance: .; d_gene: .; v_gene: TRBV5-6; j_gene: TRBJ2-7
CDR3aa: CASSSEPRGAIDTQYF; CDR3nt: TGCGCCAGCAGCTCCGAACCGCGGGGGGCCATAGATACGCAGTATTTT; abundance: .; d_gene: TRBD2; v_gene: TRBV4-1; j_gene: TRBJ2-3
CDR3aa: CASWGGRSYNSPLHF; CDR3nt: TGTGCCTCCTGGGGAGGGAGGTCCTATAATTCACCCCTCCACTTT; abundance: .; d_gene: .; v_gene: TRBV27; j_gene: TRBJ1-6
CDR3aa: CASSQGVRGGVTQYF; CDR3nt: TGCGCCAGCAGCCAAGGGGTGCGGGGGGGCGTGACCCAGTACTTC; abundance: few; d_gene: TRBD2; v_gene: TRBV4-1; j_gene: TRBJ2-5
CDR3aa: CATSREPQGAYEQYF; CDR3nt: TGTGCCACCAGCAGAGAACCCCAGGGGGCGTACGAGCAGTACTTC; abundance: .; d_gene: TRBD1; v_gene: TRBV15; j_gene: TRBJ2-7
CDR3aa: CSVVTDLAKNIQYF; CDR3nt: TGCAGCGTTGTGACAGACTTAGCCAAAAACATTCAGTACTTC; abundance: .; d_gene: .; v_gene: TRBV29-1; j_gene: TRBJ2-4
CDR3aa: CASSLLGGTVGSYNSPLHF; CDR3nt: TGTGCCAGCAGTTTACTGGGCGGGACAGTAGGTTCCTATAATTCACCCCTCCACTTT; abundance: .; d_gene: TRBD1; v_gene: TRBV27; j_gene: TRBJ1-6
CDR3aa: CASSLGGLTGGNEQFF; CDR3nt: TGCGCCAGCAGCTTGGGAGGGCTAACAGGGGGCAATGAGCAGTTCTTC; abundance: .; d_gene: TRBD1; v_gene: TRBV5-1; j_gene: TRBJ2-1
CDR3aa: CASSARQRRPEAFF; CDR3nt: TGTGCCAGTAGCGCACGGCAGAGGAGGCCTGAAGCTTTCTTT; abundance: once; d_gene: .; v_gene: TRBV19; j_gene: TRBJ1-1
CDR3aa: CASSLYAAGGGDEQYF; CDR3nt: TGTGCCAGCAGCTTATACGCAGCGGGGGGTGGGGACGAGCAGTACTTC; abundance: .; d_gene: TRBD2; v_gene: TRBV5-8; j_gene: TRBJ2-7
CDR3aa: CASSLMLAGGNVELFF; CDR3nt: TGTGCCAGCAGCTTGATGCTAGCGGGGGGTAATGTGGAGCTGTTTTTT; abundance: .; d_gene: TRBD2; v_gene: TRBV5-5; j_gene: TRBJ2-2
CDR3aa: CASSQGLVGETQYF; CDR3nt: TGTGCCAGCAGCCAAGGACTAGTGGGTGAGACCCAGTACTTC; abundance: .; d_gene: .; v_gene: TRBV4-2; j_gene: TRBJ2-5
CDR3aa: CAIRNGGAGEQFF; CDR3nt: TGTGCCATCAGAAACGGGGGGGCGGGTGAGCAGTTCTTC; abundance: .; d_gene: TRBD2; v_gene: TRBV10-3; j_gene: TRBJ2-1
CDR3aa: CASSAIQPQHF; CDR3nt: TGTGCCAGCAGTGCTATTCAGCCCCAGCATTTT; abundance: .; d_gene: .; v_gene: TRBV6-5; j_gene: TRBJ1-5
CDR3aa: CASSMRNWETQYF; CDR3nt: TGTGCCAGTAGTATGAGAAATTGGGAGACCCAGTACTTC; abundance: .; d_gene: .; v_gene: TRBV19; j_gene: TRBJ2-5
CDR3aa: CASSYSDDRVETQYF; CDR3nt: TGTGCCAGCAGTTACTCCGACGACAGGGTAGAGACCCAGTACTTC; abundance: few; d_gene: TRBD1; v_gene: TRBV6-5; j_gene: TRBJ2-5
CDR3aa: CASSYYADEKLFF; CDR3nt: TGTGCCAGCAGTTACTACGCGGATGAAAAACTGTTTTTT; abundance: .; d_gene: .; v_gene: TRBV6-6; j_gene: TRBJ1-4
CDR3aa: CASSQETGGRGNYGYTF; CDR3nt: TGCGCCAGCAGCCAAGAAACAGGGGGGAGGGGAAACTATGGCTACACCTTC; abundance: .; d_gene: TRBD1; v_gene: TRBV4-3; j_gene: TRBJ1-2
CDR3aa: CASSTRRAYNSPLHF; CDR3nt: TGTGCCAGCAGTACCCGCAGGGCCTATAATTCACCCCTCCACTTT; abundance: .; d_gene: .; v_gene: TRBV27; j_gene: TRBJ1-6
CDR3aa: CASTTAGAEGGYTF; CDR3nt: TGTGCCAGCACCACCGCGGGGGCGGAAGGTGGCTACACCTTC; abundance: .; d_gene: .; v_gene: TRBV28; j_gene: TRBJ1-2